What follows is one T cell receptor (beta chain) and its context. TCRdb's table, derived via immunoSEQ multiplex PCR, lists solely in-frame clones and lacks some. The data show over 130,000 clones, roughly 91% seen once. The sample is drawn from a study of T cell responses to AZD1222 COVID-19 vaccine. V trimming: 4 bases; J trimming: 4 bases; junction bases outside the gene matches: 10. The V gene's germline CDR1 is SGHNT and CDR2 YYREEE (reference sequence). CDR3 length: 16 amino acids. Sequences were derived from peripheral blood, sampled 28 days after the second AZD1222 dose. The chain carries TRBV5-4 and TRBJ2-2; TRBD2 matches at 7 bases. The sequence derives from an adult who received the AZD1222 COVID-19 vaccine. The CDR3 DNA reads TGTGCCAGCAGCCCCACTGGCGGGGGAGGCACCGGGGAGCTGTTTTTT. Translated: CASSPTGGGGTGELFF.